The rows below give T cell receptor beta chains drawn from one sample of a study of blood T cells in healthy people across ages. TCRdb called the 5' RACE reads again in MiXCR, with one record for every CDR3 protein. This sample has about 1.5 million distinct CDR3 sequences; approximately 40% occur once, and the top ten carry approximately 7.9%. Source material: blood. The receptors come from a woman aged 18-29 years in good health. Both conserved end residues are part of each CDR3. The D gene is left open where the match is weak. Expanded clones get a size class; other rows say once, few or many, or leave the size out.

D gene	V gene	clone size	J gene	CDR3 DNA	CDR3 protein
TRBD2	TRBV4-2	NA	TRBJ2-3	TGTGCCAGCAGCCTCGGGGAGGCGGGAGGGAACACAGATACGCAGTATTTT	CASSLGEAGGNTDTQYF
TRBD2	TRBV7-3	NA	TRBJ2-1	TGTGCCAGCAGCCTCGGACTAGCGGGGGCGGGGGTGGATGAGCAGTTCTTC	CASSLGLAGAGVDEQFF
TRBD2	TRBV6-1	NA	TRBJ2-7	TGTGCCAGCAGTGCTAGCGGGAGGTCCTACAATGAGCAGTACTTC	CASSASGRSYNEQYF
NA	TRBV27	NA	TRBJ1-6	TGTGCCAGCAGTTTAGTACAGGGTGGAAGTTCCTATAATTCACCCCTCCACTTT	CASSLVQGGSSYNSPLHF
TRBD1	TRBV27	NA	TRBJ1-2	TGTGCCAGCAGGGGATTCCAGGGGGAAGGAAGGGGGGACCTCTATGGCTACACCTTC	CASRGFQGEGRGDLYGYTF
NA	TRBV11-2	NA	TRBJ2-5	TGTGCCAGCAGCCCAAATTGGGTTGGGGAGCAGTACTTC	CASSPNWVGEQYF
NA	TRBV4-1	NA	TRBJ2-7	TGCGCCAGCAGCCAAGATACGCCTAGCTACGAGCAGTACTTC	CASSQDTPSYEQYF
TRBD2	TRBV20-1	few	TRBJ2-1	TGCAGTGCTAGGGTAGCGGGGGGATCCTACAATGAGCAGTTCTTC	CSARVAGGSYNEQFF
TRBD1	TRBV10-3	few	TRBJ1-2	TGTGCCATCAGTGAGGACAGGGGCGCCTATGGCTACACCTTC	CAISEDRGAYGYTF
NA	TRBV12-3/TRBV12-4	few	TRBJ2-3	TGTGCCAGCAGTCGGACAACGACAGATACGCAGTATTTT	CASSRTTTDTQYF
NA	TRBV5-1	NA	TRBJ1-1	TGCGCCAGCAGCCCCCGCATGGGAAAGGCTGAAGCTTTCTTT	CASSPRMGKAEAFF
NA	TRBV7-6	NA	TRBJ2-7	TGTGCCAGCAGCTTAGACGCGGGAAACTCCTACGAGCAGTACTTC	CASSLDAGNSYEQYF
NA	TRBV10-3	NA	TRBJ2-1	TGTGCCATCTCAACCGGTGGAGGATACAATGGGCAGTTCTTC	CAISTGGGYNGQFF
TRBD1	TRBV20-1	few	TRBJ2-7	TGCAGTGTTCCGGGACAGGGCCTTTACGAGCAGTACTTC	CSVPGQGLYEQYF
NA	TRBV3-1	few	TRBJ1-5	TGTGCCAGCAGCCCAGGTTCGGACACCAATCAGCCCCAGCATTTT	CASSPGSDTNQPQHF